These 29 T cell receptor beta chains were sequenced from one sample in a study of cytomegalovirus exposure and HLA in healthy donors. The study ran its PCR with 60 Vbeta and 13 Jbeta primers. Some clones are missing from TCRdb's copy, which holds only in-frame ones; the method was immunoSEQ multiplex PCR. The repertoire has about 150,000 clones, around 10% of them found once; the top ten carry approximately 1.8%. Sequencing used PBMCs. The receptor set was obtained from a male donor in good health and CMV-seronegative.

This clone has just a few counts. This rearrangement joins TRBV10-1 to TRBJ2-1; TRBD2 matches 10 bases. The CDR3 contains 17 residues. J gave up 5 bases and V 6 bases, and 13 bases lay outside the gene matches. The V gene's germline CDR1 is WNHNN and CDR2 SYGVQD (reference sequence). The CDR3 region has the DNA TGCGCCAGCAGACTAGCGGGAAATGGACACGTCCACAATGAGCAGTTCTTC. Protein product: CASRLAGNGHVHNEQFF.

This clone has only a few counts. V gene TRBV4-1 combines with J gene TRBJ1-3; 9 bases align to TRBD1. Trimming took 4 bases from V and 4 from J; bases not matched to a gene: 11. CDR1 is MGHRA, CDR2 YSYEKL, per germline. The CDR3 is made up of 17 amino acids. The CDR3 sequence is CASSRIFYRGPGNTIYF. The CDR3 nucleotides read TGCGCCAGCAGCCGAATCTTTTACAGGGGGCCGGGAAACACCATATATTTT.

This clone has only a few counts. This CDR3 reads CASSLDREDQPQHF. CDR3 nucleotides: TGTGCCAGCAGCCTGGACAGGGAAGATCAGCCCCAGCATTTT. V gene TRBV28 combines with J gene TRBJ1-5, with 8 bases aligning to TRBD1. The V gene end was trimmed by 6 bases and the J gene end by 5 bases; junction bases not matched to a gene: 6. Per the germline V gene, CDR1 is MDHEN and CDR2 is SYDVKM. This CDR3 is 14 amino acids long. The full variable domain, its missing parts supplied by reference TRBV28 and TRBJ1-5, is DVKVTQSSRYLVKRTGEKVFLECVQDMDHENMFWYRQDPGLGLRLIYFSYDVKMKEKGDIPEGYSVSREKKERFSLILESASTNQTSMYLCASSLDREDQPQHFGDGTRLSIL.

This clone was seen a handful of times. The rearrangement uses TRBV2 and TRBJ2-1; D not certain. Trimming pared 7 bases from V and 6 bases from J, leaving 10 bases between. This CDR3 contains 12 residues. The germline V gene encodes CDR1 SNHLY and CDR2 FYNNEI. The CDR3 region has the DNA TGTGCCAGCATCGTTACTCGCAATGAGCAGTTCTTC. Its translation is CASIVTRNEQFF.

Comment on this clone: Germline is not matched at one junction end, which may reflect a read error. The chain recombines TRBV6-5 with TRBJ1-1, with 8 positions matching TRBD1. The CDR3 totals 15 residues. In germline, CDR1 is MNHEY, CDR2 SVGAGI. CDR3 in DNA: TGTGCCGGCAGTTCGATTTACAGGGGGAGTCCTGAAGCTTTCTTT. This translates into CAGSSIYRGSPEAFF.

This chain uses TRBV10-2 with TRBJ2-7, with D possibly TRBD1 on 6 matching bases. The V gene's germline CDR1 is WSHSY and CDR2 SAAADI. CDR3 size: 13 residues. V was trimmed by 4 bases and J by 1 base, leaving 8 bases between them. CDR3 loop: CASSATGSYEQYF. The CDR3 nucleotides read TGCGCCAGCAGTGCCACAGGGTCCTACGAGCAGTACTTC.

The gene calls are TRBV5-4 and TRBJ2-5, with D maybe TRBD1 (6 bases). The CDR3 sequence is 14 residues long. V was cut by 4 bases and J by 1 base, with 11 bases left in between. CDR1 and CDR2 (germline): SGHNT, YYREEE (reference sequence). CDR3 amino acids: CASSPDSLQETQYF. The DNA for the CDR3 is TGTGCCAGCAGCCCGGACAGCCTCCAAGAGACCCAGTACTTC. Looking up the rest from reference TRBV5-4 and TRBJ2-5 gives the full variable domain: ETGVTQSPTHLIKTRGQQVTLRCSSQSGHNTVSWYQQALGQGPQFIFQYYREEENGRGNFPPRFSGLQFPNYSSELNVNALELDDSALYLCASSPDSLQETQYFGPGTRLLVL.

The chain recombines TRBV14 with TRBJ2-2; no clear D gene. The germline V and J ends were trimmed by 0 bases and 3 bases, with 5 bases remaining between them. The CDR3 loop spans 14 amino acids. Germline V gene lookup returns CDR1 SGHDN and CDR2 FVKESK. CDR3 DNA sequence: TGTGCCAGCAGCCAAGAATATTACACCGGGGAGCTGTTTTTT. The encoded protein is CASSQEYYTGELFF. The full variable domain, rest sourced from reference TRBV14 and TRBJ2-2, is EAGVTQFPSHSVIEKGQTVTLRCDPISGHDNLYWYRRVMGKEIKFLLHFVKESKQDESGMPNNRFLAERTGGTYSTLKVQPAELEDSGVYFCASSQEYYTGELFFGEGSRLTVL.

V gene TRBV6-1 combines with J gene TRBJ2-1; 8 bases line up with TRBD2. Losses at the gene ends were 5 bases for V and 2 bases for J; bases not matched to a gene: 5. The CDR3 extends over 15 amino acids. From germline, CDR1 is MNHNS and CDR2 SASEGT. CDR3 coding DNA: TGTGCCAGCAGTTCTCTTAGCGGGACCTACAATGAGCAGTTCTTC. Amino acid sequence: CASSSLSGTYNEQFF.

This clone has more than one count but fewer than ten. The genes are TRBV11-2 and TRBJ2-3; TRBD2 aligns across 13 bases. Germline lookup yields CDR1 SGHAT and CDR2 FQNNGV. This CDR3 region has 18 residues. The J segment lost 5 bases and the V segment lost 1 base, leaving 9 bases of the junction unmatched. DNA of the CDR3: TGTGCCAGCAGCTTAGCTGCGACTAGCGGGGGGCGGCTAGATACGCAGTATTTT. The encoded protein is CASSLAATSGGRLDTQYF.

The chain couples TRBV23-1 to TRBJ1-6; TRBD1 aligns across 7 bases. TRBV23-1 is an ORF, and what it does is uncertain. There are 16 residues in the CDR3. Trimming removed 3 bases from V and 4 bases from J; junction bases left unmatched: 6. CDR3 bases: TGCGCCAGCAGTCATTCAACAGGGGAATATAATTCACCCCTCCACTTT. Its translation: CASSHSTGEYNSPLHF.

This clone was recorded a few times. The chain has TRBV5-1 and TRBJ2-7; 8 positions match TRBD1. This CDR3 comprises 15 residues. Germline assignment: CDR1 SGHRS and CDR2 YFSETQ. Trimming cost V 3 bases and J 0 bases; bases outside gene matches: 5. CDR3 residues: CASSSWTGSSYEQYF. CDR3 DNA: TGCGCCAGCAGCTCCTGGACAGGGTCCTCCTACGAGCAGTACTTC.

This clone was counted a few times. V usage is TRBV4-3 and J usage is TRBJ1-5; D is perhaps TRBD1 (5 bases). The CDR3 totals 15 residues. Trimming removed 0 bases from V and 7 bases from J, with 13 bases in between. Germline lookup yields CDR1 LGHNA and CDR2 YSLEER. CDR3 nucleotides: TGCGCCAGCAGCCAAGAATATCAGGGCAGCCAGCCCCAGCATTTT. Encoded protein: CASSQEYQGSQPQHF.

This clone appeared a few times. The CDR3 DNA reads as TGCGCCAGCAGCCAGGAACCCTGGGGGGGCGTCTCTGGAAACACCATATATTTT. Amino acids: CASSQEPWGGVSGNTIYF. The rearrangement links TRBV4-3 to TRBJ1-3, with D maybe TRBD1 (6 bases). Deletions cut 3 bases from V and 0 bases from J, with 18 bases between. The CDR3 has 18 amino acids. The germline CDR1 and CDR2 sequences are LGHNA and YSLEER.

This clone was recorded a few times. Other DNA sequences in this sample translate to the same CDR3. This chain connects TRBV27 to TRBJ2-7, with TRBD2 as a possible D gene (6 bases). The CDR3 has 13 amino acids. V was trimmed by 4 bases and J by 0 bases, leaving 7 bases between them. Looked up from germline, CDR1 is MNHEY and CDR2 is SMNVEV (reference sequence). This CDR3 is CASSYGGSYEQYF. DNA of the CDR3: TGTGCCAGCAGTTACGGGGGCTCCTACGAGCAGTACTTC.

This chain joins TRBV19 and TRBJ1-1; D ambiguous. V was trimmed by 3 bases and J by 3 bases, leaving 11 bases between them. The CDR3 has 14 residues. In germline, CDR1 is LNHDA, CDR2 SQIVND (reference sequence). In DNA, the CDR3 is TGTGCCAGTAGTATTTATGGAGGCGACACTGAAGCTTTCTTT. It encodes CASSIYGGDTEAFF.

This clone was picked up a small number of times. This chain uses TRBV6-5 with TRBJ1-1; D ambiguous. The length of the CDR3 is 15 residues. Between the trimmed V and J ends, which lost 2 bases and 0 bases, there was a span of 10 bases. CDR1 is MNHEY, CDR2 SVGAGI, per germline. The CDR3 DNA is TGTGCCAGCAGTTACCAGCCGAGGATGAACACTGAAGCTTTCTTT. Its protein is CASSYQPRMNTEAFF.

The CDR3 DNA is TGTGCCAGTAGCATGACAGGAAACTATGGCTACACCTTC. Protein sequence: CASSMTGNYGYTF. V and J are TRBV19 and TRBJ1-2; D is possibly TRBD1 (6 bases). The CDR3 runs to 13 residues. Germline CDR1 is LNHDA and CDR2 is SQIVND (reference sequence). V was cut by 6 bases and J by 2 bases, with 10 bases left in between. Together with reference TRBV19 and TRBJ1-2, the CDR3 gives the full variable domain: DGGITQSPKYLFRKEGQNVTLSCEQNLNHDAMYWYRQDPGQGLRLIYYSQIVNDFQKGDIAEGYSVSREKKESFPLTVTSAQKNPTAFYLCASSMTGNYGYTFGSGTRLTVV.

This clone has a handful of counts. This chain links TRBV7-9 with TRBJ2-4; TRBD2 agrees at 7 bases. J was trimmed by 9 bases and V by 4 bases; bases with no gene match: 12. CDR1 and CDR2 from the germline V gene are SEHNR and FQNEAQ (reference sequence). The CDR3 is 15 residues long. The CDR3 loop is CASSSRGNPMGIQYF. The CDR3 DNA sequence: TGTGCCAGCAGCTCGCGGGGGAATCCCATGGGCATTCAGTACTTC. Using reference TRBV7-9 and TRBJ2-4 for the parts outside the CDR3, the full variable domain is DTGVSQNPRHKITKRGQNVTFRCDPISEHNRLYWYRQTLGQGPEFLTYFQNEAQLEKSRLLSDRFSAERPKGSFSTLEIQRTEQGDSAMYLCASSSRGNPMGIQYFGAGTRLSVL.

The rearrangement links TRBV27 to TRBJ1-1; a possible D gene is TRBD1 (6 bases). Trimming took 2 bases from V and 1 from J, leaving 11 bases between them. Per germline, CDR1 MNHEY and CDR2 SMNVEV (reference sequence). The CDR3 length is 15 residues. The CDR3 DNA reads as TGTGCCAGCAGTTTAGCAGGGACACCGAACACTGAAGCTTTCTTT. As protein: CASSLAGTPNTEAFF.

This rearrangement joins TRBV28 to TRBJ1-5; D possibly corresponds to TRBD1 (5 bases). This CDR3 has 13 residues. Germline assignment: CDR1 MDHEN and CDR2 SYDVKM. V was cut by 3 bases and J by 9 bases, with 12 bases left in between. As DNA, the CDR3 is TGTGCCAGCAGTTTCGGGGGTAGTGGGCCCCAGCATTTT. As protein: CASSFGGSGPQHF.

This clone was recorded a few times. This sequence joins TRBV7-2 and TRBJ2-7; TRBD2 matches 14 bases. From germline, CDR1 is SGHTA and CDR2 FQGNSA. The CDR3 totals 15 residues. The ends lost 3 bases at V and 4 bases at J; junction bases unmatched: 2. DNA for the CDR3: TGTGCCAGCAGCTTGGGACTAGCGGGAGTTTACGAGCAGTACTTC. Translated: CASSLGLAGVYEQYF.

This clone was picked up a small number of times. CDR3 sequence (DNA): TGTGCCTGGAACTCGGGGCTAGCGGACGCTTTAAAGCAGTACTTC. This encodes CAWNSGLADALKQYF. V usage is TRBV30 and J usage is TRBJ2-7, with 7 positions matching TRBD2. After removal of 4 bases from V and 8 bases from J, the junction contained 17 bases not matched to a gene. Germline CDR1 is GTSNPN and CDR2 is SVGIG (reference sequence). The CDR3 totals 15 residues.

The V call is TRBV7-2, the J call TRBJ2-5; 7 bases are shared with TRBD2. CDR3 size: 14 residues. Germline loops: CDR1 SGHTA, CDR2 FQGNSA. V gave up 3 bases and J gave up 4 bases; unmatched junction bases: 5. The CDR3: CASSLMVAGETQYF. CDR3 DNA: TGTGCCAGCAGCTTGATGGTAGCGGGAGAGACCCAGTACTTC.

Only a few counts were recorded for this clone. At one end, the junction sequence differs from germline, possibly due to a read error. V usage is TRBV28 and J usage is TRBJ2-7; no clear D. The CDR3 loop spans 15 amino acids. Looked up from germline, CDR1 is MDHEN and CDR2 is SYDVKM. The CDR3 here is CASSSILYSPYGQYF. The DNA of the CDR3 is TGTGCCAGCAGTTCCATACTCTACAGTCCCTACGGGCAGTACTTC.

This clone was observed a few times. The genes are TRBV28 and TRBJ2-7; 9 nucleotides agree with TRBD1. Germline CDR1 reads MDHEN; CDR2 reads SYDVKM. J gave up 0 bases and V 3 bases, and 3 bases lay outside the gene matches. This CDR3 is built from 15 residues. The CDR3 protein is CASSFPGQGSYEQYF. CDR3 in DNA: TGTGCCAGCAGTTTCCCGGGACAGGGCTCCTACGAGCAGTACTTC. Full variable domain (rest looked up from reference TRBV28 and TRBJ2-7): DVKVTQSSRYLVKRTGEKVFLECVQDMDHENMFWYRQDPGLGLRLIYFSYDVKMKEKGDIPEGYSVSREKKERFSLILESASTNQTSMYLCASSFPGQGSYEQYFGPGTRLTVT.

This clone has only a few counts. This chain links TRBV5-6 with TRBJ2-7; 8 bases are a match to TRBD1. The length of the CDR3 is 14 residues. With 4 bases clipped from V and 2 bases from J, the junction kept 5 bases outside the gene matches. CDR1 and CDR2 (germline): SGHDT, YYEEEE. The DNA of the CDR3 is TGTGCCAGCAGCACCCCGACAGGGGCCTACGAGCAGTACTTC. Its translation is CASSTPTGAYEQYF.

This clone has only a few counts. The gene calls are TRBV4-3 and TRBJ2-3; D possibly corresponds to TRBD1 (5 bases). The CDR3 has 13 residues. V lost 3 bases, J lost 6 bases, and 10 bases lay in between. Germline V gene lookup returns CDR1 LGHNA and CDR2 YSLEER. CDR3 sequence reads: CASSQDKWDTQYF. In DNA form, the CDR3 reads TGCGCCAGCAGCCAGGACAAGTGGGATACGCAGTATTTT.

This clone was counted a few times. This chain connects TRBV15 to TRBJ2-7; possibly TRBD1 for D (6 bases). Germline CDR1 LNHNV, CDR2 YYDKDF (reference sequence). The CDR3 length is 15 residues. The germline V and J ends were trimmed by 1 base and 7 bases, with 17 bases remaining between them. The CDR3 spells CATSRASGTLKEQYF. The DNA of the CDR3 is TGTGCCACCAGCAGAGCCTCCGGGACATTGAAAGAGCAGTACTTC.